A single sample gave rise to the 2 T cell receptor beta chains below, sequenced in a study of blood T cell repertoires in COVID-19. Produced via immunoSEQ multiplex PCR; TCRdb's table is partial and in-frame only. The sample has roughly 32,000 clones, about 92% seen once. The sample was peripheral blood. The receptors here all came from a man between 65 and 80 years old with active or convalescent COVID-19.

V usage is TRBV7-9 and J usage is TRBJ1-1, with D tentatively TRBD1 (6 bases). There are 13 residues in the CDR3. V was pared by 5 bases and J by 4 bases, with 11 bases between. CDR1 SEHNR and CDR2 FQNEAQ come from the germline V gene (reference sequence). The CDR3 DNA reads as TGTGCCAGCAGCACACAGGGAAGCACTGAAGCTTTCTTT. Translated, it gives CASSTQGSTEAFF.

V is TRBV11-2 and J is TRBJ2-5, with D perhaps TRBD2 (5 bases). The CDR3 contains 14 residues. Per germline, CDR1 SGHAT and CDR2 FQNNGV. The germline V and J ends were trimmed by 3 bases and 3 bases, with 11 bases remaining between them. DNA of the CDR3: TGTGCCAGCAGCTTTAATCGGGGTAAAGAGACCCAGTACTTC. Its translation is CASSFNRGKETQYF.